This TCR beta chain is from a study of Graves' ophthalmopathy and Graves' hyperthyroidism. For repertoire sequencing, the TCR beta CDR3 regions were amplified from RNA transcripts. The authors performed first-round RT-PCR with HTBI primers and then a second-round multiplex PCR. One entry per CDR3 protein results from TCRdb running MiXCR on the multiplex PCR reads. The table has around 470,000 distinct CDR3 sequences, approximately 14% seen once; the top ten hold about 9.4%. A roughly 9.3 ml volume of fresh peripheral blood provided the PBMCs. CDR1 and CDR2 (germline): MDHEN, SYDVKM. The CDR3 is 13 amino acids. V lost 5 bases and J 5 bases, leaving 12 bases between the germline ends. This clonotype was counted at least ten times.

The sequence derives from a woman in her 30s with Graves' ophthalmopathy. The chain has TRBV28 and TRBJ2-5, with D perhaps matching TRBD2 (6 bases). The source material was blood. CDR3 sequence (DNA): TGTGCCAGCAGTCCCAGGAGGGAGGAGACCCAGTACTTC. It codes for CASSPRREETQYF.